This T cell receptor (beta chain) emerged from a study of T-cell reconstitution after alpha-beta-depleted transplantation in children. Overall study results and limits: From newly produced T cells came most of the T-cell counts and diversity one year after transplant.

Germline V CDR1 and CDR2: MDHEN, SYDVKM. The CDR3 length is 12 residues. V gave up 9 bases and J gave up 4 bases, with 13 bases separating them. This clonotype has more than one count but fewer than ten. Antigen specificity is unknown. Unique molecular identifiers were used to barcode this TCRbeta library. One entry per CDR3 protein results from TCRdb running MiXCR on the PCR reads. This sample has about 340,000 distinct CDR3 sequences, with around 15% found just once. The chain has TRBV28 and TRBJ2-7; D is perhaps TRBD2 (6 bases). Source: PBMCs, mostly from graft donor cells, taken 360 days after TCRalphabeta/CD19-depleted stem cell transplant. The receptor was isolated from a male patient between 2 and 9 years old who had a stem cell transplant for acute lymphoblastic leukemia, so the T cells may come from the graft donor. CDR3 DNA: TGTGCCAGTCGGGGGAGCTGGTACGAGCAGTACTTC. Protein: CASRGSWYEQYF. Filled out from reference TRBV28 and TRBJ2-7, the complete variable domain reads DVKVTQSSRYLVKRTGEKVFLECVQDMDHENMFWYRQDPGLGLRLIYFSYDVKMKEKGDIPEGYSVSREKKERFSLILESASTNQTSMYLCASRGSWYEQYFGPGTRLTVT.